The T cell receptor (beta chain) under discussion was sequenced for a study of blood T cell repertoires in COVID-19. Study summary: Acute and convalescent COVID-19 samples came from the United States, Italy and Spain.

The CDR3 spans 13 residues. V was clipped by 6 bases and J by 7 bases; unmatched bases: 6. Germline-derived CDR1 and CDR2 are MNHEY and SMNVEV (reference sequence). Original handling: Estimation of nucleated cell counts was performed using reference gene primer amplification. Libraries were prepared by immunoSEQ multiplex PCR; TCRdb keeps only in-frame clonotypes and omits some of them. V and J calls and clone size follow that table, whereas D and trimming were derived from the DNA. The sample lists around 160,000 clones, 85% to 90% occurring once. This TCR came from a human donor in a cohort sampled during active COVID-19. The sample taken for sequencing was peripheral blood. The genes are TRBV27 and TRBJ2-5, with 9 bases fitting TRBD1. The CDR3 region has the DNA TGTGCCAGCAGGGGACAGGGCACCAGGACCCAGTACTTC. This encodes CASRGQGTRTQYF.